Listed below are T cell receptor beta chains from one sample, sequenced in a study of shared clonotypes between healthy human individuals. The data were produced by immunoSEQ multiplex PCR, yet TCRdb's version contains in-frame clones alone and is incomplete. Of under 750,000 clones in the sample, 55% to 80% were seen once. Specimen: memory CD4+ T cells sorted from blood. These receptors all come from a woman under 40 in good health. The CDR3 runs from the conserved cysteine through the conserved F or W. The order of the fields is J gene, clone size, D gene, V gene, CDR3 DNA, CDR3 protein. A D gene is named only where the DNA matches it firmly. Some rows mark clone size as missing; the rest say once, few, many or name a class of expanded clone.

TRBJ2-7	once	.	TRBV20-1	TGCAGTGCGGTCGCATTATACGAGCAGTACTTC	CSAVALYEQYF
TRBJ1-3	.	.	TRBV7-3	TGTGCCAGCAGCTCCGGACAGAGCTCTGGAAACACCATATATTTT	CASSSGQSSGNTIYF
TRBJ2-7	once	TRBD1	TRBV19	TGTGCCAGTAGTACCGCGACAGGGGCACACGAGCAGTACTTC	CASSTATGAHEQYF
TRBJ2-7	.	.	TRBV10-1	TGCGCCAGCAGTGAACCCGGGACACCGTGGGAGCAGTACTTC	CASSEPGTPWEQYF
TRBJ1-1	.	.	TRBV7-8	TGTGCCAGCAGCTTAACCCCTTCGGGTAAGACTGAAGCTTTCTTT	CASSLTPSGKTEAFF
TRBJ2-7	.	.	TRBV1	TGCACCAGCAGCCAAGGCCCGGGACTAGCGAACCTCTACGAGCAGTACTTC	CTSSQGPGLANLYEQYF
TRBJ2-3	.	.	TRBV7-8	TGTGCCAGCAGCTTCACAGATACGCAGTATTTT	CASSFTDTQYF
TRBJ1-2	few	TRBD1	TRBV28	TGTGCCAGCAGTTCCGCCGGACAGGGGGCGCGGGGCTACACCTTC	CASSSAGQGARGYTF
TRBJ2-7	.	.	TRBV28	TGTGCCAGCAGTTTAGCGGCGGTCCACGAGCAGTACTTC	CASSLAAVHEQYF
TRBJ2-7	.	.	TRBV19	TGTGCCAGTAGTATCCAGGGGACTTCCTACGAGCAGTACTTC	CASSIQGTSYEQYF
TRBJ2-1	.	TRBD2	TRBV19	TGTGCCAGTAGTATAGACTCCGGGACTAGCGGTTACAATGAGCAGTTCTTC	CASSIDSGTSGYNEQFF
TRBJ2-5	.	TRBD1	TRBV15	TGTGCCACCAGCAGACACCCTAAGACAGGGTGGGAGACCCAGTACTTC	CATSRHPKTGWETQYF
TRBJ1-3	.	.	TRBV19	TGTGCCAGTAGTGGCTACCGGGACCAATTTTTATATTTT	CASSGYRDQFLYF
TRBJ1-1	few	.	TRBV6-5	TGTGCCAGCATTGCTGCGTCGGTCGCGAACACTGAAGCTTTCTTT	CASIAASVANTEAFF
TRBJ2-1	.	.	TRBV7-8	TGTGCCAGCAGGTTGATGAGCGATGAGCAGTTCTTC	CASRLMSDEQFF
TRBJ2-2	.	TRBD1	TRBV6-5	TGTGCCAGCAGGCGACAGGGTGGGACCGGGGAGCTGTTTTTT	CASRRQGGTGELFF
TRBJ2-1	.	TRBD2	TRBV7-2	TGTGCCAGCAGGCAAGCCCTAGCGGGAGGGCCCCTGGGACAGTTCTTC	CASRQALAGGPLGQFF
TRBJ1-4	.	.	TRBV19	TGTGCCAGTAGTATATTGTCAGATCGTAGTGAAAAACTGTTTTTT	CASSILSDRSEKLFF
TRBJ2-7	.	TRBD1	TRBV5-1	TGCGCCAGCACCTCCGGTTGGGGACAGGGGGCGTACGAGCAGTACTTC	CASTSGWGQGAYEQYF
TRBJ2-3	once	.	TRBV7-9	TGTGCCAGCAGCACTTTGGGCACAGATACGCAGTATTTT	CASSTLGTDTQYF
TRBJ2-3	.	.	TRBV6-1	TGTGCCAGCTCGCCCAGGAGAGATACGCAGTATTTT	CASSPRRDTQYF
TRBJ1-2	.	.	TRBV14	TGTGCCAGCAGCAGGAACGGGGTCTATGGCTACACCTTC	CASSRNGVYGYTF
TRBJ1-2	once	.	TRBV27	TGTGCCAGCAGTCCTGGGGACGGCTCCTATGGCTACACCTTC	CASSPGDGSYGYTF
TRBJ1-1	.	.	TRBV7-3	TGTGCCAGCAGCTTAAATGGGCCCCGGGGTGGGAACACTGAAGCTTTCTTT	CASSLNGPRGGNTEAFF
TRBJ2-5	.	.	TRBV7-6	TGTGCCAGCAGCCGGTCGGAGACCCAGTACTTC	CASSRSETQYF
TRBJ1-1	.	.	TRBV19	TGTGCCAGTAGTCTGCGACGGGAGAGCACTGAAGCTTTCTTT	CASSLRRESTEAFF
TRBJ2-5	.	.	TRBV19	TGTGCCAGTAGTATCGCAGGGTTTGTCGAGACCCAGTACTTC	CASSIAGFVETQYF
TRBJ1-1	.	.	TRBV14	TGTGCCAGCAGCCAATACCAGCCCGACAGAGCGAAAGCTTTCTTT	CASSQYQPDRAKAFF
TRBJ2-2	.	.	TRBV18	TGTGCCAGCTCACCACTTCCTAACACCGGGGAGCTGTTTTTT	CASSPLPNTGELFF
TRBJ2-2	.	.	TRBV9	TGTGCCAGCAGCGTAGGCAGCTCGAACACCGGGGAGCTGTTTTTT	CASSVGSSNTGELFF
TRBJ1-2	.	TRBD1	TRBV6-6	TGTGCCAGCAGGTCAGACAGGGTTGGCTACACCTTC	CASRSDRVGYTF
TRBJ2-7	.	.	TRBV28	TGTGCCAGCAGCCCTGGGATGGAAAGATCCTACGAGCAGTACTTC	CASSPGMERSYEQYF
TRBJ2-1	.	TRBD1	TRBV19	TGTGCCAGTCGCGACCTTAAGACAGGGATCTACAATGAGCAGTTCTTC	CASRDLKTGIYNEQFF
TRBJ1-2	.	TRBD1	TRBV5-5	TGTGCCAGCAGCTTGGTAGGACAGGGGGACTATGGCTACACCTTC	CASSLVGQGDYGYTF
TRBJ1-3	few	.	TRBV19	TGTGCCAGTAGTTTCAAGACCTACGGAAACACCATATATTTT	CASSFKTYGNTIYF
TRBJ2-3	once	TRBD2	TRBV5-1	TGCGCCAGCAGGGTGGACTCTGCGGGAGGCCTCTATACGCAGTATTTT	CASRVDSAGGLYTQYF
TRBJ2-1	.	.	TRBV5-1	TGCGCCAGCAGTCACGACCTAGCTTCCTACAATGAGCAGTTCTTC	CASSHDLASYNEQFF
TRBJ1-2	.	TRBD1	TRBV19	TGTGCCAGTAGGCCCCGGGACAGGGATTCTGGCTACACCTTC	CASRPRDRDSGYTF
TRBJ2-7	many	.	TRBV11-2	TGTGCCACCAGTATGGGGGGGCGCTCGGCCGAGCAGTACTTC	CATSMGGRSAEQYF
TRBJ1-4	.	.	TRBV5-1	TGCGCCAGCAGCTTTACCGCGACTAATGAAAAACTGTTTTTT	CASSFTATNEKLFF
TRBJ2-2	once	.	TRBV19	TGTGCCAGTAGTATAGGAGGGGCCCGGACCGGGGAGCTGTTTTTT	CASSIGGARTGELFF
TRBJ1-4	once	.	TRBV30	TGTGCCTGGAGTAGGGGAACAACTAATGAAAAACTGTTTTTT	CAWSRGTTNEKLFF
TRBJ1-2	few	.	TRBV2	TGTGCCAGCAGTCCACAAAGGGTTAACTATGGCTACACCTTC	CASSPQRVNYGYTF
TRBJ2-1	.	.	TRBV6-6	TGTGCCAGCAGCCGGCGCCACTACAATGAGCAGTTCTTC	CASSRRHYNEQFF
TRBJ2-7	.	TRBD2	TRBV7-9	TGTGCCAGCAGCTTATGGGCGGGGGGGTACGAGCAGTACTTC	CASSLWAGGYEQYF
TRBJ2-7	.	.	TRBV2	TGTGCCAGCAGTGGGGAATTCGGCTCCTACGAGCAGTACTTC	CASSGEFGSYEQYF
TRBJ1-4	once	.	TRBV7-9	TGTGCCAGCAGCTCCCAGTACAGGAACAATGAAAAACTGTTTTTT	CASSSQYRNNEKLFF
TRBJ1-1	.	TRBD1	TRBV4-2	TGTGCCAGCAGCCAAGACCCACAGGGGGGGTTGAACACTGAAGCTTTCTTT	CASSQDPQGGLNTEAFF
TRBJ2-1	few	.	TRBV2	TGTGCCAGCAGCCCAAGTCACGATGAGCAGTTCTTC	CASSPSHDEQFF